The rows below give T cell receptor beta chains drawn from one sample of a study of control samples from healthy donors and cancer patients. Some clones are missing from TCRdb's copy, which holds only in-frame ones; the method was immunoSEQ multiplex PCR. The table has roughly 400,000 clones, about nine tenths seen once. The sequenced sample was PBMCs. The receptor source for this set is a man aged 40-50 years with head and neck cancer. CDR3s include the opening cysteine and the closing phenylalanine or tryptophan. A D gene is named only where the DNA matches it firmly. A row's size may be missing; if present it is once, few, many or a size class.

TRBV4-2	NA	TRBJ2-7	TRBD2	CASSQLTGLAGRLTHEQYF	TGTGCCAGCAGCCAACTGACGGGACTAGCGGGACGTTTAACGCACGAGCAGTACTTC
TRBV2	few	TRBJ1-5	NA	CASSELGVHNQPQHF	TGTGCCAGCAGTGAGTTAGGGGTCCACAATCAGCCCCAGCATTTT
TRBV28	NA	TRBJ1-6	TRBD1	CASRVGQIGSPLHF	TGTGCCAGCAGGGTGGGACAGATAGGTTCACCCCTCCACTTT
TRBV4-3	NA	TRBJ1-6	NA	CASSQDYNGFPTSPLHF	TGCGCCAGCAGCCAAGATTATAATGGATTTCCGACTTCACCCCTCCACTTT
TRBV9	NA	TRBJ2-7	NA	CASSGSQGYRLYEQYF	TGTGCCAGCAGCGGGAGTCAGGGGTACCGTCTCTACGAGCAGTACTTC
TRBV28	NA	TRBJ1-4	NA	CASSRGGANEKLFF	TGTGCCAGCAGCCGAGGAGGGGCTAATGAAAAACTGTTTTTT
TRBV7-3	NA	TRBJ2-2	TRBD2	CASSSGRAVGHTGELFF	TGTGCCAGCAGCTCCGGGAGGGCCGTCGGGCACACCGGGGAGCTGTTTTTT
TRBV7-3	NA	TRBJ2-1	TRBD1	CASSLGWTGGYTHEQFF	TGTGCCAGCAGCTTAGGGTGGACAGGGGGGTACACGCATGAGCAGTTCTTC
TRBV28	NA	TRBJ2-7	NA	CASSFTGSQAYEQYF	TGTGCCAGCAGCTTCACAGGGAGTCAGGCCTACGAGCAGTACTTC
TRBV19	once	TRBJ1-1	TRBD1	CASAPGQGSGAFF	TGTGCCAGTGCCCCGGGACAGGGGAGTGGAGCTTTCTTT
TRBV29-1	few	TRBJ2-2	NA	CSVSLGTEWTGELFF	TGCAGCGTTTCTCTAGGGACGGAGTGGACCGGGGAGCTGTTTTTT
TRBV19	NA	TRBJ2-1	NA	CASSIWTDNEQFF	TGTGCCAGTAGTATTTGGACGGACAATGAGCAGTTCTTC
TRBV21-1	NA	TRBJ2-5	NA	CASSKVGELWQETQYF	TGTGCCAGCAGCAAAGTGGGAGAACTCTGGCAAGAGACCCAGTACTTC
TRBV30	NA	TRBJ2-7	NA	CAWSVVGGLSYEQYF	TGTGCCTGGAGTGTAGTCGGGGGGCTCTCCTACGAGCAGTACTTC
TRBV4-3	NA	TRBJ2-7	NA	CASSQAPLSSYEQYF	TGCGCCAGCAGCCAAGCCCCACTGAGCTCCTACGAGCAGTACTTC
TRBV4-2	NA	TRBJ1-1	NA	CASSHGGSRTEAFF	TGTGCCAGCAGCCACGGAGGGTCGAGGACTGAAGCTTTCTTT
TRBV12-3/TRBV12-4	once	TRBJ2-4	TRBD1	CASSTTGTVQYF	TGTGCCAGCAGCACAACCGGGACAGTTCAGTACTTC
TRBV6-1	NA	TRBJ2-7	NA	CVSSEADGEEQYF	TGTGTCAGCAGTGAGGCGGACGGAGAGGAGCAGTACTTC
TRBV7-8	NA	TRBJ2-5	NA	CASAKGLETQYF	TGTGCCAGCGCAAAGGGTCTAGAGACCCAGTACTTC
TRBV7-3	NA	TRBJ2-7	NA	CASSPRADSYEQYF	TGTGCCAGCAGCCCCCGCGCTGACTCCTACGAGCAGTACTTC
TRBV4-2	NA	TRBJ1-1	NA	CASSQAGATEAFF	TGTGCCAGCAGCCAAGCAGGGGCGACTGAAGCTTTCTTT
TRBV28	NA	TRBJ1-1	NA	CASLAGVGTEAFF	TGTGCCAGTTTGGCGGGGGTCGGCACTGAAGCTTTCTTT